Below are 28 T cell receptor beta chains sequenced from a single sample in a study of OX40 agonist ivuxolimab in advanced cancers. Clones were read by immunoSEQ multiplex PCR, and TCRdb kept only the in-frame ones, dropping some. The data contain 20,000 to 25,000 clones, approximately 70% of them singletons. The sequenced sample was CD4+ or CD8+ T cells sorted from blood, obtained in a trial of the OX40 agonist ivuxolimab. Every receptor here comes from an adult with an advanced solid tumor such as melanoma, head and neck, liver or kidney cancer.

The chain is built from TRBV5-6 and TRBJ2-7; TRBD2 matches 7 bases. Germline lookup yields CDR1 SGHDT and CDR2 YYEEEE. The CDR3 is 16 amino acids. V shed 4 bases and J 3 bases; nucleotides not matched to a gene: 13. The CDR3: CASSVGAGEALYEQYF. CDR3 nucleotides: TGTGCCAGCAGCGTTGGTGCGGGGGAGGCCCTCTACGAGCAGTACTTC.

The gene calls are TRBV11-2 and TRBJ2-2; TRBD2 matches at 14 bases. After removal of 4 bases from V and 1 base from J, the junction contained 2 bases not matched to a gene. The CDR3 is 17 amino acids. Germline lookup yields CDR1 SGHAT and CDR2 FQNNGV. The CDR3 sequence is CASSSGLAGVNTGELFF. The CDR3 nucleotides read TGTGCCAGCAGCTCGGGACTAGCGGGGGTGAACACCGGGGAGCTGTTTTTT.

This chain connects TRBV7-3 to TRBJ2-7, with D maybe TRBD2 (6 bases). The CDR3 runs 16 residues. The V gene's germline CDR1 is SGHTA and CDR2 FQGTGA. V lost 3 bases, J lost 0 bases, and 15 bases lay in between. The CDR3 loop reads CASSLAGPLSSYEQYF. CDR3 DNA sequence: TGTGCCAGCAGCTTGGCGGGACCACTTAGCTCCTACGAGCAGTACTTC.

The J gene is TRBJ2-7, the V gene TRBV28; 7 bases are a match to TRBD1. Germline assignment: CDR1 MDHEN and CDR2 SYDVKM. CDR3 size: 16 residues. J was trimmed by 2 bases and V by 4 bases; bases with no gene match: 11. The CDR3 bases are TGTGCCAGCAGTTCCCCCAGGACAGGTCTCCCCTACGAGCAGTACTTC. This translates into CASSSPRTGLPYEQYF.

This clone was counted a few times. The V gene is TRBV6-5, the J gene TRBJ1-2; D uncertain. Trimming stripped 0 bases from V and 8 bases from J, with 16 bases between. Germline values: CDR1 MNHEY, CDR2 SVGAGI. This CDR3 contains 15 residues. CDR3 bases: TGTGCCAGCAGTTACTCGTTACCTTCTTCTGACGGCTACACCTTC. Translating it yields CASSYSLPSSDGYTF.

This chain connects TRBV25-1 to TRBJ1-5; weak D call: TRBD1 (6 bases). The V and J ends lost 1 base and 6 bases respectively, with 10 bases between them. There are 14 residues in the CDR3. Germline CDR1 MGHDK, CDR2 SYGVNS. The CDR3 here is CASSEFTGPQPQHF. The CDR3 coding sequence is TGTGCCAGCAGTGAATTTACAGGGCCTCAGCCCCAGCATTTT.

The chain recombines TRBV9 with TRBJ2-1; no firm D call. In germline, CDR1 is SGDLS, CDR2 YYNGEE. The length of the CDR3 is 17 residues. V was pared by 0 bases and J by 0 bases, with 13 bases between. The CDR3 is CASSVDQAKPSYNEQFF. The CDR3 DNA follows: TGTGCCAGCAGCGTAGATCAGGCCAAGCCCTCCTACAATGAGCAGTTCTTC.

This clone is medium-sized in the sample. The V call is TRBV11-3, the J call TRBJ1-1, with 9 bases matching TRBD1. CDR1 is SGHNT and CDR2 is YENEEA in the germline V gene. The CDR3 totals 16 residues. With 2 bases clipped from V and 0 bases from J, the junction kept 4 bases outside the gene matches. The CDR3 reads CASSLRGQGVNTEAFF. CDR3 bases: TGTGCCAGCAGCTTAAGGGGACAGGGTGTGAACACTGAAGCTTTCTTT.

This rearrangement joins TRBV7-9 to TRBJ2-2; D remains unclear. CDR1 and CDR2 (germline): SEHNR, FQNEAQ (reference sequence). This CDR3 has 11 amino acids. Trimming shortened V by 6 bases and J by 2 bases, and 1 base separated the two germline ends. In DNA, the CDR3 is TGTGCCAGCAGTAACACCGGGGAGCTGTTTTTT. Translated: CASSNTGELFF.

J is TRBJ2-5 and V is TRBV9, with D uncertain. CDR3 length equals 14 residues. Germline CDR1 and CDR2: SGDLS and YYNGEE. Trimming removed 0 bases from V and 4 bases from J, with 10 bases in between. Here the CDR3 DNA reads TGTGCCAGCAGCGTAGACAAGGGAAGAGAGACCCAGTACTTC. The encoded protein is CASSVDKGRETQYF.

J is TRBJ2-7 and V is TRBV27; 9 bases are shared with TRBD1. The V gene's germline CDR1 is MNHEY and CDR2 SMNVEV (reference sequence). With 4 bases clipped from V and 3 bases from J, the junction kept 16 bases outside the gene matches. This CDR3 is 18 amino acids long. As DNA, the CDR3 is TGTGCCAGCAGTTCGACAAACCCCACGGGACAGGGCCTCTACGAGCAGTACTTC. This gives the protein CASSSTNPTGQGLYEQYF.

Only a few counts were recorded for this clone. CDR3 residues: CASNRIGSGSPLHF. CDR3 in DNA: TGTGCCAGCAATAGGATCGGGTCTGGTTCACCCCTCCACTTT. The chain recombines TRBV6-5 with TRBJ1-6; the D is unclear. Per the germline V gene, CDR1 is MNHEY and CDR2 is SVGAGI. V was pared by 7 bases and J by 9 bases, with 16 bases between. This CDR3 has 14 amino acids.

A single count supports this clone. The chain has TRBV27 and TRBJ2-3; the D is unclear. Germline CDR1 MNHEY, CDR2 SMNVEV (reference sequence). There are 11 residues in the CDR3. Trimming shortened V by 5 bases and J by 4 bases, and 4 bases separated the two germline ends. Written as DNA, the CDR3 is TGTGCCAGCAGTCTTGCAGATACGCAGTATTTT. Amino acids: CASSLADTQYF.

The chain has TRBV19 and TRBJ1-1; D remains ambiguous. The V gene's germline CDR1 is LNHDA and CDR2 SQIVND (reference sequence). CDR3 size: 15 residues. V lost 4 bases, J lost 3 bases, and 15 bases lay in between. The CDR3 DNA reads TGTGCCAGTAGTAAACTCAGGTATAGGGACACTGAAGCTTTCTTT. It yields the protein CASSKLRYRDTEAFF.

This rearrangement joins TRBV6-5 to TRBJ1-3; possibly TRBD1 for D (5 bases). The CDR3 consists of 12 residues. Looked up from germline, CDR1 is MNHEY and CDR2 is SVGAGI. The V end was cut by 5 bases, the J end by 4 bases, with 6 bases between. The CDR3 nucleotides read TGTGCCAGCAGTGAGGGGGGAAACACCATATATTTT. It codes for CASSEGGNTIYF.

The chain is built from TRBV7-8 and TRBJ2-1; 11 positions match TRBD2. This CDR3 spans 17 amino acids. V lost 4 bases to trimming and J lost 4 bases; unmatched junction nucleotides: 9. Germline V gene data show CDR1 as SGHVS and CDR2 as FQNEAQ. CDR3 loop: CASSSRLAGTYYNEQFF. CDR3 in DNA: TGTGCCAGCAGCTCCCGACTAGCGGGGACGTATTACAATGAGCAGTTCTTC.

By its share, this clone is medium-sized. V usage is TRBV29-1 and J usage is TRBJ2-2; 12 bases fit TRBD1. V was pared by 7 bases and J by 5 bases, with 11 bases of the junction left unmatched. Germline V gene sequence: CDR1 SQVTM, CDR2 ANQGSEA. This CDR3 has 16 residues. CDR3 bases: TGCAGCGCCGAAGCAGGGACAGGGGGCGCAACCGGGGAGCTGTTTTTT. Translation: CSAEAGTGGATGELFF.

The V call is TRBV5-4, the J call TRBJ2-7; D remains ambiguous. Looked up from germline, CDR1 is SGHNT and CDR2 is YYREEE (reference sequence). This CDR3 region has 19 residues. Between the trimmed V and J ends, which lost 5 bases and 4 bases, there was a span of 31 bases. CDR3 DNA sequence: TGTGCCAGCAGTCGGCGATCCAGCCACCAGAACCTGCGGTCTTACGAGCAGTACTTC. Translating gives CASSRRSSHQNLRSYEQYF.

This chain uses TRBV4-3 with TRBJ1-5, with D possibly being TRBD1 (6 bases). Germline CDR1 is LGHNA and CDR2 is YSLEER. V lost 1 base and J 5 bases, leaving 12 bases between the germline ends. The CDR3 sequence is 15 residues long. The CDR3 loop is CASSQGTGIHQPQHF. CDR3 bases: TGCGCCAGCAGCCAAGGAACAGGGATCCATCAGCCCCAGCATTTT.

This clone was picked up a small number of times. V usage is TRBV11-3 and J usage is TRBJ2-7; D unclear. Germline lookup yields CDR1 SGHNT and CDR2 YENEEA. V lost 5 bases to trimming and J lost 8 bases, with 13 bases between them. This CDR3 contains 12 residues. The CDR3 loop is CASSRPSLKQYF. DNA of the CDR3: TGTGCCAGCAGCCGGCCCTCCCTAAAGCAGTACTTC.

The chain couples TRBV7-8 to TRBJ2-2, with 10 nucleotides matching TRBD1. Germline CDR1 is SGHVS and CDR2 is FQNEAQ. After removal of 4 bases from V and 1 base from J, the junction contained 3 bases not matched to a gene. This CDR3 comprises 16 residues. Written as DNA, the CDR3 is TGTGCCAGCAGCTCAGGGACAGGGGTGAACACCGGGGAGCTGTTTTTT. Translated: CASSSGTGVNTGELFF.

The chain recombines TRBV5-3 with TRBJ2-1; no clear D. TRBV5-3 is given ORF status, its function remaining uncertain. This CDR3 region has 11 residues. V dropped 8 bases and J dropped 9 bases, with 12 bases sitting between them. CDR3 coding DNA: TGTGCCAGCAGCGTAACAGCTGAGCAGTTCTTC. Residues: CASSVTAEQFF.

The chain has TRBV11-2 and TRBJ2-4, with 13 nucleotides matching TRBD2. There are 17 residues in the CDR3. V lost 5 bases, J lost 4 bases, and 8 bases stayed unmatched. CDR1 is SGHAT, CDR2 FQNNGV, per germline. CDR3 nucleotides: TGTGCCAGCAGCCCCCAACTAGCGGGGGGGCGAAAAAACATTCAGTACTTC. Protein: CASSPQLAGGRKNIQYF.

Here the CDR3 DNA reads TGTGCCAGCGGGACATTCGGGGAGACCCAGTACTTC. This codes for CASGTFGETQYF. The rearrangement uses TRBV6-6 and TRBJ2-5, with TRBD1 as a possible D gene (6 bases). Deletions cut 8 bases from V and 5 bases from J, with 12 bases between. The CDR3 totals 12 residues. Germline V lookup: CDR1 MNHNY, CDR2 SVGAGI (reference sequence).

The DNA of the CDR3 is TGTGCCAGCAAAGAGGGACAGGGCTTTGGGGAGACCCAGTACTTC. Residues: CASKEGQGFGETQYF. The chain couples TRBV2 to TRBJ2-5; TRBD1 aligns across 9 bases. The CDR3 is made up of 15 amino acids. The ends lost 7 bases at V and 5 bases at J; junction bases unmatched: 11. Germline V gene lookup returns CDR1 SNHLY and CDR2 FYNNEI.

This chain links TRBV6-5 with TRBJ2-1; 13 bases map to TRBD2. This CDR3 spans 16 amino acids. V was clipped by 2 bases and J by 5 bases; unmatched bases: 3. Germline V lookup: CDR1 MNHEY, CDR2 SVGAGI. CDR3 in DNA: TGTGCCAGCAGTTACGGACTAGCGGGGGCCAACAATGAGCAGTTCTTC. Protein product: CASSYGLAGANNEQFF.

The chain has TRBV5-6 and TRBJ1-2; no reliable D call. Trimming cost V 0 bases and J 2 bases, with 2 bases left between them. The CDR3 has 12 amino acids. Germline CDR1 is SGHDT and CDR2 is YYEEEE. The CDR3 DNA reads TGTGCCAGCAGCTTGGCGAACTATGGCTACACCTTC. This codes for CASSLANYGYTF.

This rearrangement joins TRBV2 to TRBJ2-2; D gene uncertain. Trimming left V 7 bases short and J 2 bases short, with 11 bases between. Germline V CDR1 and CDR2: SNHLY, FYNNEI. The CDR3 extends over 14 amino acids. The CDR3 bases are TGTGCCAGCAAGGGTTGGGAAAACACCGGGGAGCTGTTTTTT. This sequence encodes CASKGWENTGELFF. The variable domain in full, completed from reference TRBV2 and TRBJ2-2, reads EPEVTQTPSHQVTQMGQEVILRCVPISNHLYFYWYRQILGQKVEFLVSFYNNEISEKSEIFDDQFSVERPDGSNFTLKIRSTKLEDSAMYFCASKGWENTGELFFGEGSRLTVL.